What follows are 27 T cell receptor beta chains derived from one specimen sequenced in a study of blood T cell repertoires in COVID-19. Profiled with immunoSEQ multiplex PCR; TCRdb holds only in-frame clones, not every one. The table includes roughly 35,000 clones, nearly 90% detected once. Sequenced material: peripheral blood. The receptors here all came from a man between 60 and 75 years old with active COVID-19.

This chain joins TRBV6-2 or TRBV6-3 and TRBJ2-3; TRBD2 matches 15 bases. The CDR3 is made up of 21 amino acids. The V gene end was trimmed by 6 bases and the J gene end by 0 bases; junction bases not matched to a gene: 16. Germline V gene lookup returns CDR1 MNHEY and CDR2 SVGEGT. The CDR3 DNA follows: TGTGCCAGCAGCCACGATTTGGATGGGACTAGCGGGAGGATGAGCACAGATACGCAGTATTTT. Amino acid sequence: CASSHDLDGTSGRMSTDTQYF.

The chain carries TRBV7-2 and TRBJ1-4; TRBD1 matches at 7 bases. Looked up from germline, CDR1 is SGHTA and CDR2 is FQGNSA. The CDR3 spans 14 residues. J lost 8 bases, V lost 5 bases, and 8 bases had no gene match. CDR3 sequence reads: CASSLQGVGEKLFF. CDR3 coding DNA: TGTGCCAGCAGCCTCCAGGGGGTGGGAGAAAAACTGTTTTTT.

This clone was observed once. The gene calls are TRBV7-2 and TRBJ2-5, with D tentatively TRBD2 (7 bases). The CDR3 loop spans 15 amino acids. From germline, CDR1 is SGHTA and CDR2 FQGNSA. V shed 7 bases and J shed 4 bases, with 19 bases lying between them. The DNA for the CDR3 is TGTGCCAGCACCGAACACGGGGGGCGCGCAGAGACCCAGTACTTC. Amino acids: CASTEHGGRAETQYF.

The CDR3 bases are TGTGCCAGTAGTATAGGGCTAGCGGTAGCCTACGAGCAGTACTTC. Amino acid sequence: CASSIGLAVAYEQYF. The J gene is TRBJ2-7, the V gene TRBV19, with TRBD2 matching over 7 bases. The CDR3 has 15 amino acids. Looked up from germline, CDR1 is LNHDA and CDR2 is SQIVND (reference sequence). V shed 1 base, J shed 2 bases, and the junction held 5 bases outside the gene matches.

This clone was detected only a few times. CDR3 nucleotide sequence: TGTGCCAGCAGCCCCCTCGAAGTAGCGGAGGCCTACGAGCAGTACTTC. Protein product: CASSPLEVAEAYEQYF. The chain joins TRBV28 to TRBJ2-7; D possibly corresponds to TRBD2 (6 bases). This CDR3 comprises 16 residues. Germline CDR1 MDHEN, CDR2 SYDVKM. The V gene lost 6 bases and the J gene lost 2 bases, with 20 bases spanning the gap.

The CDR3 sequence is CSASTRRIAYEQYF. The CDR3 nucleotides are TGCAGTGCTAGTACGCGGAGAATAGCCTACGAGCAGTACTTC. The rearrangement links TRBV20-1 to TRBJ2-7; unclear D gene. This CDR3 is built from 14 residues. The germline gives CDR1 DFQATT, CDR2 SNEGSKA (reference sequence). Between the trimmed V and J ends, which lost 3 bases and 2 bases, there was a span of 14 bases.

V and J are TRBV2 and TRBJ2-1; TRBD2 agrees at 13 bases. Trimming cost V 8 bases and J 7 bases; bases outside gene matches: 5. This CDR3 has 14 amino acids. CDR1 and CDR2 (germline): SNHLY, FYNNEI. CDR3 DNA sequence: TGTGCCAGCCTTAGACTAGCGGGAGGAAATGAGCAGTTCTTC. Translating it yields CASLRLAGGNEQFF.

CDR3 sequence reads: CASSQAYKAGGTETQYF. The CDR3 nucleotides are TGTGCCAGCAGCCAAGCGTATAAAGCAGGGGGCACAGAGACCCAGTACTTC. The chain has TRBV3-1 (or the pseudogene TRBV3-2) and TRBJ2-5; 8 positions match TRBD1. There are 17 residues in the CDR3. Germline lookup yields CDR1 LGHDT and CDR2 YNNKEL (reference sequence). Trimming cost V 1 base and J 4 bases; bases outside gene matches: 11.

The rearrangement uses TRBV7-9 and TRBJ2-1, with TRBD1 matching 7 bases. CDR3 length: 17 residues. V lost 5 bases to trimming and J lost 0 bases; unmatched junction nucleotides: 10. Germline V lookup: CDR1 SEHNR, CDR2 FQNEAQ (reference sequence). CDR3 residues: CASSLGQDLLSYNEQFF. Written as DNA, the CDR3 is TGTGCCAGCAGCCTTGGACAGGATCTCCTCTCCTACAATGAGCAGTTCTTC. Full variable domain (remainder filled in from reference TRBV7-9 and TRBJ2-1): DTGVSQNPRHKITKRGQNVTFRCDPISEHNRLYWYRQTLGQGPEFLTYFQNEAQLEKSRLLSDRFSAERPKGSFSTLEIQRTEQGDSAMYLCASSLGQDLLSYNEQFFGPGTRLTVL.

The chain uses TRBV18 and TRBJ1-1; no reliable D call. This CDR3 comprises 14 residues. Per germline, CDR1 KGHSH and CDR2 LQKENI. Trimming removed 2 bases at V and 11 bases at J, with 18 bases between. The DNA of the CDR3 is TGTGCCAGCTCACCATCCCAGGATTTTAATTGGGCTTTCTTT. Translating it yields CASSPSQDFNWAFF.

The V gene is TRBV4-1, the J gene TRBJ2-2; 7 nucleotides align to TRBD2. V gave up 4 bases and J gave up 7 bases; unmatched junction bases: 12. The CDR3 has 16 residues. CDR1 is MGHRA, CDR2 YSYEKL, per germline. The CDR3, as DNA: TGCGCCAGCAGCCCCCCTTTGGCGGGAGTTAGCGGGGAGCTGTTTTTT. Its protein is CASSPPLAGVSGELFF.

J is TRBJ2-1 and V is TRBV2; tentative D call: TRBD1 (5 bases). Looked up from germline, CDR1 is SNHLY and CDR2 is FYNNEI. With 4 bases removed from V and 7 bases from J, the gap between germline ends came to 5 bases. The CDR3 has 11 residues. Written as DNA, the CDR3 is TGTGCCAGCAGTGGGACAAATGAGCAGTTCTTC. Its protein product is CASSGTNEQFF.

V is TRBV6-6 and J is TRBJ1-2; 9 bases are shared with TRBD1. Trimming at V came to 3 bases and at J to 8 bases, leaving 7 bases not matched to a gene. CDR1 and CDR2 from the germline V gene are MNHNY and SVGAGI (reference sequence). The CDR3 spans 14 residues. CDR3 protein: CASSYGTGIVGYTF. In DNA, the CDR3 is TGTGCCAGCAGTTATGGGACAGGGATTGTCGGCTACACCTTC.

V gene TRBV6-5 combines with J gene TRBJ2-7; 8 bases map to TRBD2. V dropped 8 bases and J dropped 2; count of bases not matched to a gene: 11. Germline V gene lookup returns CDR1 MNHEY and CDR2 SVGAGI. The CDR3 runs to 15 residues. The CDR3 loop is CASCFAREGPYEQYF. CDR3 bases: TGTGCCAGCTGCTTCGCCCGGGAGGGACCCTACGAGCAGTACTTC.

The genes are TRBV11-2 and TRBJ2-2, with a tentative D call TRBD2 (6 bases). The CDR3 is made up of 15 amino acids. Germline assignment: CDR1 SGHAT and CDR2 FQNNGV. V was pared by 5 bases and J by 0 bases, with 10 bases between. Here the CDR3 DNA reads TGTGCCAGCAGCCTCGGGACTCCGAACACCGGGGAGCTGTTTTTT. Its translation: CASSLGTPNTGELFF. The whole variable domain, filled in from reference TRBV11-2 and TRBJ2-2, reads EAGVAQSPRYKIIEKRQSVAFWCNPISGHATLYWYQQILGQGPKLLIQFQNNGVVDDSQLPKDRFSAERLKGVDSTLKIQPAKLEDSAVYLCASSLGTPNTGELFFGEGSRLTVL.

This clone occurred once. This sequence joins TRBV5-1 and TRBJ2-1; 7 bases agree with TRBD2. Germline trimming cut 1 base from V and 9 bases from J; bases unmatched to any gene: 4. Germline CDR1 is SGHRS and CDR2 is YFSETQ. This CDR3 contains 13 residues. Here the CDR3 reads CASSLWGGSEQFF. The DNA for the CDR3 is TGCGCCAGCAGCTTGTGGGGGGGTAGTGAGCAGTTCTTC.

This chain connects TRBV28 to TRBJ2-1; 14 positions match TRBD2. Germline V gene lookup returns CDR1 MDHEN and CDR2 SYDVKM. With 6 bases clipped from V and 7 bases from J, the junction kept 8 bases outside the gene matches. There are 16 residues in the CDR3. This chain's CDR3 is CASRLGTSGSYNEQFF. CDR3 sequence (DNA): TGTGCCAGCAGACTCGGGACTAGCGGGAGTTATAATGAGCAGTTCTTC.

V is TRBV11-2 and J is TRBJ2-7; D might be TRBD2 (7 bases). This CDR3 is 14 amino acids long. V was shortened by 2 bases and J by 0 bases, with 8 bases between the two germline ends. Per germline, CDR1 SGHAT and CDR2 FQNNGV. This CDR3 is CASSLRGASYEQYF. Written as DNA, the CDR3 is TGTGCCAGCAGCTTACGGGGGGCCTCCTACGAGCAGTACTTC.

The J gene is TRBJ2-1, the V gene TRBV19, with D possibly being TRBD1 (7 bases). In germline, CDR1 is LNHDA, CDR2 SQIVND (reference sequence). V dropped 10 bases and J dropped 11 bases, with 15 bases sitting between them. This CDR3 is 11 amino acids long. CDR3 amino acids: CATNQGGQQFF. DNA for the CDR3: TGTGCCACAAACCAGGGGGGCCAGCAGTTCTTC.

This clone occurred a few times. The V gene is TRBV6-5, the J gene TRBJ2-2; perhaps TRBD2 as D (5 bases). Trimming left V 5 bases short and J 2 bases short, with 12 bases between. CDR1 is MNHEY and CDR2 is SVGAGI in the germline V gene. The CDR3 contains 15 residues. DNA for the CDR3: TGTGCCAGCAGTACTCTAGCAGGCAACACCGGGGAGCTGTTTTTT. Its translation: CASSTLAGNTGELFF.

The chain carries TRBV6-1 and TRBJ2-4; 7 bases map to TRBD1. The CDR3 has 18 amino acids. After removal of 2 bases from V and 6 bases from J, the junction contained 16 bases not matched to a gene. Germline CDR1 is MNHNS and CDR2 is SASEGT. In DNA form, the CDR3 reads TGTGCCAGCAGTGAAAGGGGTCGACAGGGCACAAGGGGAAACATTCAGTACTTC. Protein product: CASSERGRQGTRGNIQYF.

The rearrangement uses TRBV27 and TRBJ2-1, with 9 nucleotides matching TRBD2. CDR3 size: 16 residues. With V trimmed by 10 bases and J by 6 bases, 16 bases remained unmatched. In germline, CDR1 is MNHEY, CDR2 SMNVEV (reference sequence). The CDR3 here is CATVAGVNTRGNEQFF. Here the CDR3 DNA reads TGTGCCACTGTAGCGGGAGTGAATACTCGAGGCAATGAGCAGTTCTTC.

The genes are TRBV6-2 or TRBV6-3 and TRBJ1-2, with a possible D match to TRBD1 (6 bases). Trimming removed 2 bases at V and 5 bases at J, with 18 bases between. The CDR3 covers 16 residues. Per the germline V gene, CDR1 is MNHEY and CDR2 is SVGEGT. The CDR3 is CASSYEAETGLYGYTF. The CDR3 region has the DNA TGTGCCAGCAGTTACGAGGCGGAGACAGGACTTTATGGCTACACCTTC.

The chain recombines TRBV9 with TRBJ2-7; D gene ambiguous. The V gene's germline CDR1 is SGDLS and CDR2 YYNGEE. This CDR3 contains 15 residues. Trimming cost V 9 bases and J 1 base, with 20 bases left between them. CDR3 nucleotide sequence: TGTGCCACCCCAAGAGCTGGGCTGCGTTCCTACGAGCAGTACTTC. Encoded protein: CATPRAGLRSYEQYF.

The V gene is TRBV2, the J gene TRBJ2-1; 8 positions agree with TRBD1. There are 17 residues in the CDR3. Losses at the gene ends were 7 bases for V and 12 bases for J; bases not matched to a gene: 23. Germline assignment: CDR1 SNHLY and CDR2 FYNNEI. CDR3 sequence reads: CASTEGEGTGFNERQFF. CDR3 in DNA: TGTGCCAGCACTGAGGGGGAAGGGACAGGATTCAATGAGCGGCAGTTCTTC. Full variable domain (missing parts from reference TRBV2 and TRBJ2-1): EPEVTQTPSHQVTQMGQEVILRCVPISNHLYFYWYRQILGQKVEFLVSFYNNEISEKSEIFDDQFSVERPDGSNFTLKIRSTKLEDSAMYFCASTEGEGTGFNERQFFGPGTRLTVL.

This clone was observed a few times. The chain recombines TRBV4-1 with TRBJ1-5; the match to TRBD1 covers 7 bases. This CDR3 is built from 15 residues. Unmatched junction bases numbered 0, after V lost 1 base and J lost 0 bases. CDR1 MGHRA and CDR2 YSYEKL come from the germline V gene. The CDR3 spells CASSQGQGSNQPQHF. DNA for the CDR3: TGCGCCAGCAGCCAAGGACAGGGTAGCAATCAGCCCCAGCATTTT.

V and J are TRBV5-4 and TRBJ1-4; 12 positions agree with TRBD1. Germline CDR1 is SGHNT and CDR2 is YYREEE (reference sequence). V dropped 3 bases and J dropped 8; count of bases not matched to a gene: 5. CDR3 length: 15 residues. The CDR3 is CASSSPGQGAEKLFF. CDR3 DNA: TGTGCCAGCAGCTCTCCGGGACAGGGGGCGGAAAAACTGTTTTTT.